The T cell receptor (beta chain) described here comes from a study of T cells in localized non-small cell lung cancer. The CDR3 consists of 14 residues. The germline V gene has CDR1 MNHGY and CDR2 SAAAGT. The trim removed 10 bases at V and 1 base at J, leaving 7 bases unmatched. Study-wide findings and caveats: Heterogeneity stays possible, as sequencing covered only one tumor region. Among the top 100 tumor clones, a median about 60 appeared in adjacent lung.

This clone was found a few times. Antigen unknown. Sequencing used immunoSEQ multiplex PCR; TCRdb keeps in-frame clones, though not all of them. The sample holds more than 2,000 clones, about a quarter seen once. This receptor was obtained from a woman aged 40-70 years with stage III squamous cell lung carcinoma. The J gene is TRBJ2-5, the V gene TRBV6-8; 9 bases fit TRBD2. The material was lung tumor tissue, obtained before any cancer treatment. CDR3 sequence (DNA): TGTGCCATCGGGGCTAGCGGGGCCCAAGAGACCCAGTACTTC. Translated: CAIGASGAQETQYF.